These 17 T cell receptor beta chains share one sample of origin, sequenced in a study of blood T cell repertoires in COVID-19. Sequencing was performed with immunoSEQ multiplex PCR; in TCRdb, only in-frame clones are kept and a portion is missing. Seen here are more than 300,000 clones, around 87% observed once, and the top ten hold less than 11%. Sequenced sample: peripheral blood. The receptors derive from a young woman with COVID-19, enrolled during active disease.

A word on this clone: Compared with germline, one end of the junction differs, possibly owing to a read error. V usage is TRBV5-4 and J usage is TRBJ2-1; D is possibly TRBD2 (5 bases). The V gene's germline CDR1 is SGHNT and CDR2 YYREEE (reference sequence). The CDR3 is 13 residues long. The CDR3 region is CASTLDRRDEQFF. As DNA, the CDR3 is TGTGCCAGCACCTTGGATCGGCGGGATGAGCAGTTCTTC.

The chain joins TRBV7-9 to TRBJ2-2, with 9 bases identical to TRBD2. Germline CDR1 SEHNR, CDR2 FQNEAQ (reference sequence). V was pared by 1 base and J by 5 bases, with 5 bases of the junction left unmatched. The CDR3 spans 16 residues. In nucleotides, the CDR3 is TGTGCCAGCAGCTTAGTTTCTAGCGGGAAGACCGGGGAGCTGTTTTTT. Residues: CASSLVSSGKTGELFF. Complete variable domain (other parts from reference TRBV7-9 and TRBJ2-2): DTGVSQNPRHKITKRGQNVTFRCDPISEHNRLYWYRQTLGQGPEFLTYFQNEAQLEKSRLLSDRFSAERPKGSFSTLEIQRTEQGDSAMYLCASSLVSSGKTGELFFGEGSRLTVL.

J is TRBJ2-7 and V is TRBV6-4; D is perhaps TRBD2 (5 bases). Germline loops: CDR1 MRHNA, CDR2 SNTAGT. The CDR3 consists of 16 residues. Trimming cost V 10 bases and J 2 bases, with 24 bases left between them. The CDR3 spells CATPAVICILPYEQYF. CDR3 DNA sequence: TGTGCCACCCCAGCGGTAATCTGCATTTTACCCTACGAGCAGTACTTC.

The J gene is TRBJ1-1, the V gene TRBV5-1; D is perhaps TRBD1 (6 bases). CDR3 size: 15 residues. The V gene's germline CDR1 is SGHRS and CDR2 YFSETQ. Trimming took 4 bases from V and 1 from J, leaving 14 bases between them. CDR3 sequence reads: CASSVGPRGNTEAFF. In DNA form, the CDR3 reads TGCGCCAGCAGCGTTGGTCCCAGGGGGAACACTGAAGCTTTCTTT.

The rearrangement links TRBV15 to TRBJ2-2; TRBD2 is a possible D gene (5 bases). Germline values: CDR1 LNHNV, CDR2 YYDKDF (reference sequence). This CDR3 has 15 residues. Trimming left V 7 bases short and J 3 bases short, with 15 bases between. The CDR3 sequence is CATNPEGSDTGELFF. The DNA of the CDR3 is TGTGCCACCAACCCAGAGGGTTCGGACACCGGGGAGCTGTTTTTT.

J is TRBJ2-1 and V is TRBV15, with 7 positions matching TRBD1. CDR3 length: 14 amino acids. CDR1 and CDR2 from the germline V gene are LNHNV and YYDKDF (reference sequence). V lost 5 bases, J lost 2 bases, and 3 bases stayed unmatched. Here the CDR3 DNA reads TGTGCCACCAGCCTAGGGGGCACCTACAATGAGCAGTTCTTC. Protein product: CATSLGGTYNEQFF.

The chain links TRBV9 to TRBJ2-5; 7 nucleotides agree with TRBD2. There are 16 residues in the CDR3. V gave up 2 bases and J gave up 4 bases; unmatched junction bases: 11. CDR1 is SGDLS, CDR2 YYNGEE, per germline. CDR3 in DNA: TGTGCCAGCAGCGTTGGTACAGCGGGACGGGGAGAGACCCAGTACTTC. It encodes CASSVGTAGRGETQYF. The entire variable domain, with the rest obtained from reference TRBV9 and TRBJ2-5, is as follows: DSGVTQTPKHLITATGQRVTLRCSPRSGDLSVYWYQQSLDQGLQFLIQYYNGEERAKGNILERFSAQQFPDLHSELNLSSLELGDSALYFCASSVGTAGRGETQYFGPGTRLLVL.

This sequence joins TRBV7-2 and TRBJ2-7; D perhaps matches TRBD1 (6 bases). V shed 5 bases and J shed 4 bases, with 18 bases lying between them. This CDR3 region has 15 residues. Germline CDR1 SGHTA, CDR2 FQGNSA. CDR3 sequence: CASSVGPGTSYEQYF. CDR3 nucleotides: TGTGCCAGCAGCGTAGGACCCGGGACATCGTACGAGCAGTACTTC.

This clone was detected only a few times. This sequence joins TRBV5-8 and TRBJ2-5, with 14 nucleotides matching TRBD2. After removal of 3 bases from V and 4 bases from J, the junction contained 2 bases not matched to a gene. The CDR3 contains 15 residues. Germline V lookup: CDR1 SGHTS, CDR2 YDEGEE. The CDR3 region is CASSSGLAGAETQYF. CDR3 bases: TGTGCCAGCAGCTCGGGACTAGCGGGAGCAGAGACCCAGTACTTC.

V is TRBV3-1 (or the pseudogene TRBV3-2) and J is TRBJ1-3; tentatively, D is TRBD1 (5 bases). This CDR3 is 13 amino acids long. V was clipped by 2 bases and J by 4 bases, with 6 bases between them. Germline loops: CDR1 LGHDT, CDR2 YNNKEL (reference sequence). DNA for the CDR3: TGTGCCAGCAGCCAAAGGGGCGGAAACACCATATATTTT. Its protein product is CASSQRGGNTIYF.

As regards this clone: The same CDR3 is also encoded by other DNA sequences in this sample. The chain employs TRBV5-1 and TRBJ2-5, with TRBD1 matching 7 bases. V shed 4 bases, J shed 3 bases, and the junction held 9 bases outside the gene matches. CDR1 is SGHRS and CDR2 is YFSETQ in the germline V gene. The CDR3 runs to 15 residues. CDR3 sequence (DNA): TGCGCCAGCAGCCCCGGGACCGGGACAGAAGAGACCCAGTACTTC. Protein: CASSPGTGTEETQYF.

This chain connects TRBV6-5 to TRBJ2-3; perhaps TRBD2 as D (5 bases). The CDR3 has 14 residues. Germline V CDR1 and CDR2: MNHEY, SVGAGI. Trimming took 5 bases from V and 2 from J, leaving 11 bases between them. CDR3 region: CASSPLETTDTQYF. The CDR3 nucleotides are TGTGCCAGCAGTCCACTAGAGACCACAGATACGCAGTATTTT.

This clone showed up just a few times. The chain recombines TRBV15 with TRBJ2-1, with TRBD2 as a possible D gene (6 bases). V lost 5 bases and J 6 bases, leaving 20 bases between the germline ends. Per germline, CDR1 LNHNV and CDR2 YYDKDF (reference sequence). This CDR3 is 16 amino acids long. CDR3 DNA: TGTGCCACCAGCTCAGGAATAGCGGACATAAGCAATGAGCAGTTCTTC. Translating gives CATSSGIADISNEQFF. Full variable domain (missing parts from reference TRBV15 and TRBJ2-1): DAMVIQNPRYQVTQFGKPVTLSCSQTLNHNVMYWYQQKSSQAPKLLFHYYDKDFNNEADTPDNFQSRRPNTSFCFLDIRSPGLGDTAMYLCATSSGIADISNEQFFGPGTRLTVL.

The CDR3, as DNA: TGCGCCAGCAGCCAAGGGACAGGGGGCATGAACACTGAAGCTTTCTTT. Its protein product is CASSQGTGGMNTEAFF. V usage is TRBV4-1 and J usage is TRBJ1-1, with 11 bases fitting TRBD1. The CDR3 runs to 16 residues. With V trimmed by 1 base and J by 0 bases, 1 base remained unmatched. CDR1 is MGHRA, CDR2 YSYEKL, per germline.

This clone was seen just once. This rearrangement joins TRBV7-9 to TRBJ1-5; 8 nucleotides align to TRBD1. CDR3 length: 15 amino acids. V dropped 5 bases and J dropped 5; count of bases not matched to a gene: 8. Germline V lookup: CDR1 SEHNR, CDR2 FQNEAQ (reference sequence). CDR3 residues: CASSPRGRSDQPQHF. CDR3 bases: TGTGCCAGCAGCCCCAGGGGGCGCAGCGATCAGCCCCAGCATTTT.

CDR3 protein: CASSPPGEGKLFF. CDR3 DNA: TGTGCCAGTAGCCCCCCCGGGGAGGGAAAACTGTTTTTT. V gene TRBV19 combines with J gene TRBJ1-4; D remains unclear. This CDR3 region has 13 residues. The V end was cut by 6 bases, the J end by 10 bases, with 15 bases between. Looked up from germline, CDR1 is LNHDA and CDR2 is SQIVND (reference sequence).

The chain uses TRBV5-1 and TRBJ1-4, with 7 nucleotides matching TRBD1. The germline V gene encodes CDR1 SGHRS and CDR2 YFSETQ. CDR3 length: 17 amino acids. After removal of 2 bases from V and 4 bases from J, the junction contained 11 bases not matched to a gene. In DNA form, the CDR3 reads TGCGCCAGCAGCTTAAGCTTCTGGACAGGCGTTAATGAAAAACTGTTTTTT. Protein sequence: CASSLSFWTGVNEKLFF.